Sequencing of this TCR beta chain was carried out in a study of beta chain features in type 1 diabetes. Expressed TCRB transcripts were sequenced because the entire RNA isolate underwent reverse transcription. Clones were read by immunoSEQ multiplex PCR, and TCRdb kept only the in-frame ones, dropping some. The sample lists 330,000 or so clones, around an eighth occurring once. This clone came up a few times. Its cognate antigen is unknown. This CDR3 has 17 amino acids. The germline V gene encodes CDR1 SGDLS and CDR2 YYNGEE. V was pared by 0 bases and J by 1 base, with 16 bases between. Overall study findings and caveats: Researchers report that Type 1 diabetes patients had moderately but significantly shorter TCRB CDR3s across all four CD4+ subsets. In comparison with healthy donors, patients had naive, central memory and Treg TCRB repertoires that appeared more similar.

This receptor was obtained from a young woman with type 1 diabetes. The chain combines TRBV9 with TRBJ1-2, with no clear D. Sequencing was carried out using naive CD4+ T cells from blood. As DNA, the CDR3 is TGTGCCAGCAGCGTAGCCCCCGATCCGACAAGTAACTATGGCTACACCTTC. Translating it yields CASSVAPDPTSNYGYTF.